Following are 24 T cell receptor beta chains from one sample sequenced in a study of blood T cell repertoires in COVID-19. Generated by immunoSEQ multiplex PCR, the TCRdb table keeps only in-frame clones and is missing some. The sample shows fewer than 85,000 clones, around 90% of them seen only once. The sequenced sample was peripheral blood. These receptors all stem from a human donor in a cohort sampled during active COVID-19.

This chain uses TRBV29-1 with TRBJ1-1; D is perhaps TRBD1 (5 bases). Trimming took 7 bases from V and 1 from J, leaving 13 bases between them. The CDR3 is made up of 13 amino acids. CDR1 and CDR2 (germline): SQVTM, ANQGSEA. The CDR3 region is CSAGEEWNTEAFF. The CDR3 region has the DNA TGCAGCGCGGGGGAGGAGTGGAACACTGAAGCTTTCTTT.

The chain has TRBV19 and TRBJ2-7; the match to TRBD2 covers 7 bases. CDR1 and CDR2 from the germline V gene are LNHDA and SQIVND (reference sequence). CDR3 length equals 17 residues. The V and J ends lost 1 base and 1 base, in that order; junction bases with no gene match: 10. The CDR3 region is CASSIAVVGGGSYEQYF. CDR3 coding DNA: TGTGCCAGTAGTATAGCCGTGGTCGGCGGGGGTTCCTACGAGCAGTACTTC. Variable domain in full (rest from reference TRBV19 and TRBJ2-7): DGGITQSPKYLFRKEGQNVTLSCEQNLNHDAMYWYRQDPGQGLRLIYYSQIVNDFQKGDIAEGYSVSREKKESFPLTVTSAQKNPTAFYLCASSIAVVGGGSYEQYFGPGTRLTVT.

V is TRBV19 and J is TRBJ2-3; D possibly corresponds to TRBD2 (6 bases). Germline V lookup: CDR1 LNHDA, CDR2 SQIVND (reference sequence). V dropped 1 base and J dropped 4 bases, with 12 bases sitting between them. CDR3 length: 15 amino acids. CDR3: CASSIGAGRPDTQYF. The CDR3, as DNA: TGTGCCAGTAGTATAGGGGCGGGGAGGCCAGATACGCAGTATTTT.

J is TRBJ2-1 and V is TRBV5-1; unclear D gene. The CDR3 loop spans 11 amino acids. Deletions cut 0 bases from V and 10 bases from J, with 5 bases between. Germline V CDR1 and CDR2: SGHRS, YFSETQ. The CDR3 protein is CASSLEHEQFF. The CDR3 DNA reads TGCGCCAGCAGCTTGGAGCACGAGCAGTTCTTC.

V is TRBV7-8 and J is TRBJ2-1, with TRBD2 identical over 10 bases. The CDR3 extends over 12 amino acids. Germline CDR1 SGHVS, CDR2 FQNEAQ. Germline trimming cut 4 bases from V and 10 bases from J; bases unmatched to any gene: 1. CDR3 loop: CASSYSGGEQFF. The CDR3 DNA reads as TGTGCCAGCAGCTATAGCGGGGGGGAGCAGTTCTTC.

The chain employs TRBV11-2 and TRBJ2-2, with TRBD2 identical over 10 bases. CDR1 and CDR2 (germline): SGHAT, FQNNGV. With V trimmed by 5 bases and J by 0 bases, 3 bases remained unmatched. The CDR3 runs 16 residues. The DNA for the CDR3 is TGTGCCAGCAGCACACTAGCGGGGACGAACACCGGGGAGCTGTTTTTT. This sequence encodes CASSTLAGTNTGELFF.

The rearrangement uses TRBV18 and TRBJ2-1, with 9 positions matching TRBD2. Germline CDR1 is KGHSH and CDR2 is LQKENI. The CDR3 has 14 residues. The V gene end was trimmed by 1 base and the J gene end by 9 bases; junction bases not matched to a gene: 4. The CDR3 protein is CASSPLAGDGEQFF. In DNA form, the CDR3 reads TGTGCCAGCTCACCACTAGCGGGGGATGGTGAGCAGTTCTTC.

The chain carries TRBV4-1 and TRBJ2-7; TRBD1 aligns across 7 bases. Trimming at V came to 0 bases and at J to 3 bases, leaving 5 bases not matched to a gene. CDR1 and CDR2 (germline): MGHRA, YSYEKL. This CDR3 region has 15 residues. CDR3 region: CASSQETGAYYEQYF. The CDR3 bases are TGCGCCAGCAGCCAAGAAACAGGGGCTTACTACGAGCAGTACTTC.

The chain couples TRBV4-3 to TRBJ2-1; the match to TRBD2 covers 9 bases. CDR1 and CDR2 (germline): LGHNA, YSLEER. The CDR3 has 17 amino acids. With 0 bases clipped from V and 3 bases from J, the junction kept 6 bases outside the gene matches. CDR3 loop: CASSQERLAGIYNEQFF. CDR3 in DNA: TGCGCCAGCAGCCAAGAAAGGCTAGCGGGGATCTACAATGAGCAGTTCTTC.

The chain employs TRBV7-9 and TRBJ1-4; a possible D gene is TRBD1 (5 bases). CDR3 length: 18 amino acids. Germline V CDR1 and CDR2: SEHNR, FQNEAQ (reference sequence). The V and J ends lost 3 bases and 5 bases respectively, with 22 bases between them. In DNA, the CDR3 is TGTGCCAGCAGCTTTTCCCAGGGAGCTGGGGGGGGAAATGAAAAACTGTTTTTT. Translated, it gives CASSFSQGAGGGNEKLFF.

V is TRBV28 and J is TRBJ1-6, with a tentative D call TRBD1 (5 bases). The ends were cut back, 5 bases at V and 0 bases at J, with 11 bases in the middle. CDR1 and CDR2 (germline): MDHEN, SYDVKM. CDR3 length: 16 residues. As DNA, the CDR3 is TGTGCCAGCAGTGCCTGGGGCATCTCCTATAATTCACCCCTCCACTTT. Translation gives CASSAWGISYNSPLHF.

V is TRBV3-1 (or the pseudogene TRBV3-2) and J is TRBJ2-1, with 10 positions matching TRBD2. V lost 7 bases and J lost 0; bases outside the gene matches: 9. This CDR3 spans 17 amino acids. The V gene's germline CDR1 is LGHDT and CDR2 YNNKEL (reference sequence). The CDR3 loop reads CASTLAGGGSSYNEQFF. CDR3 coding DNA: TGTGCCAGCACCTTAGCGGGGGGCGGAAGCTCCTACAATGAGCAGTTCTTC.

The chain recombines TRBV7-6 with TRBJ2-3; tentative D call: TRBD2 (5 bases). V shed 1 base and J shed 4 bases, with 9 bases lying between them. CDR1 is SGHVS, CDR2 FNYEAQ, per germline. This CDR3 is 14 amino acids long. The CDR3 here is CASSLGGPADTQYF. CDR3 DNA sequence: TGTGCCAGCAGCTTAGGAGGGCCGGCAGATACGCAGTATTTT.

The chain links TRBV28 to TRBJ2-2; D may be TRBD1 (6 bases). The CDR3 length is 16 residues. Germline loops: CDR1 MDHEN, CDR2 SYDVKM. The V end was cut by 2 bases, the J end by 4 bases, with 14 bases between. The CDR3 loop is CASSLMAGVSTGELFF. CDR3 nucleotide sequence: TGTGCCAGCAGTTTAATGGCAGGGGTTAGCACCGGGGAGCTGTTTTTT.

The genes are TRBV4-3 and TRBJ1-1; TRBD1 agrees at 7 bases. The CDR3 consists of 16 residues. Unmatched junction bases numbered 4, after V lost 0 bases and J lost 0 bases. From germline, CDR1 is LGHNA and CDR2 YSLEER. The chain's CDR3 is CASSQDPDRVNTEAFF. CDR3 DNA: TGCGCCAGCAGCCAAGATCCCGACAGGGTGAACACTGAAGCTTTCTTT.

The CDR3 DNA reads TGTGCCAGCAGCGGAACGGGGGGGGATACGCAGTATTTT. Protein sequence: CASSGTGGDTQYF. V usage is TRBV11-2 and J usage is TRBJ2-3; 8 bases are a match to TRBD2. Losses at the gene ends were 5 bases for V and 6 bases for J; bases not matched to a gene: 4. The length of the CDR3 is 13 residues. The germline CDR1 and CDR2 sequences are SGHAT and FQNNGV.

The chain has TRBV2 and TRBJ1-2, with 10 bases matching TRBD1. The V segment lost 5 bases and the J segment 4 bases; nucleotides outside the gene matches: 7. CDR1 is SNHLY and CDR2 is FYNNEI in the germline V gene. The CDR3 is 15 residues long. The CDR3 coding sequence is TGTGCCAGCAGTTCTCCCGGGACAGGGGCCTATGGCTACACCTTC. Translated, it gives CASSSPGTGAYGYTF.

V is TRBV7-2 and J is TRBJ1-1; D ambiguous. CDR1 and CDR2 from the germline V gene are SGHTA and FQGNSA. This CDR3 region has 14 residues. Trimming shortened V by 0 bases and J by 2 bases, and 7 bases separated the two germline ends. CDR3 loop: CASSLARLNTEAFF. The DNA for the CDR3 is TGTGCCAGCAGCTTAGCTCGGTTAAACACTGAAGCTTTCTTT.

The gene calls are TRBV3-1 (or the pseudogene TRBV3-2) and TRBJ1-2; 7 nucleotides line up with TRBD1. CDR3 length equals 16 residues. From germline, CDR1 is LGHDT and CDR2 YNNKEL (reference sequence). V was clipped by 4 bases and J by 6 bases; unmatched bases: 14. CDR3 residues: CASSPFLRTGGNGYTF. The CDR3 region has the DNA TGTGCCAGCAGCCCATTCCTACGGACAGGTGGCAATGGCTACACCTTC.

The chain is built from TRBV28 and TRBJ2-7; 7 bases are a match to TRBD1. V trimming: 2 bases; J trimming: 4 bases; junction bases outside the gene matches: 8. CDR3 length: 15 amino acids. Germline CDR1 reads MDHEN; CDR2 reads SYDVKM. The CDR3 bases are TGTGCCAGCAGTTTACCCGGGACAGCCTTTTACGAGCAGTACTTC. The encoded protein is CASSLPGTAFYEQYF.

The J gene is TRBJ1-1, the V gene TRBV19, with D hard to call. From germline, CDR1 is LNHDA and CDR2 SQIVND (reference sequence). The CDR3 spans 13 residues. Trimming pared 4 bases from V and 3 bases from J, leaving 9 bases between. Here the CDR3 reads CASSNNGDTEAFF. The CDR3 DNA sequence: TGTGCCAGTAGTAATAACGGGGACACTGAAGCTTTCTTT.

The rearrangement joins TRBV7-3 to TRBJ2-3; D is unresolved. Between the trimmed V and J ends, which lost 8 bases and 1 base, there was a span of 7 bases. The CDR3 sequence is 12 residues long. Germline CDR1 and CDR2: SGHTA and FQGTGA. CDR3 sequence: CASSPGTDTQYF. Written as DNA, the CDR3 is TGTGCCAGCTCCCCGGGCACAGATACGCAGTATTTT.

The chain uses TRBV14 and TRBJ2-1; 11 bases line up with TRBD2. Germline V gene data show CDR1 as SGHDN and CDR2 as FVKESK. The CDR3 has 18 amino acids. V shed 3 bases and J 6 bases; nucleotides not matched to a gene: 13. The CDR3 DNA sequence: TGTGCCAGCAGCCAGGGACTAGCGGCCCTAAATCGGCGCAATGAGCAGTTCTTC. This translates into CASSQGLAALNRRNEQFF.

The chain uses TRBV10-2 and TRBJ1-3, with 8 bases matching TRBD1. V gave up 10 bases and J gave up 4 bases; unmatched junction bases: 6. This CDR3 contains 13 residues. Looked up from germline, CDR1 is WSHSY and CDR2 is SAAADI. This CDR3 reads CATSTGDGNTIYF. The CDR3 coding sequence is TGCGCCACTTCGACAGGGGACGGAAACACCATATATTTT.